The 11 T cell receptor beta chains below were found in one sample sequenced in a study of follicular helper T cells after annual influenza vaccination. The sample's time point: 2015-2016 season, 7 days after influenza vaccination. The table came from immunoSEQ multiplex PCR; TCRdb's copy has only in-frame clones and leaves some out. Of 8,500 to 9,000 clones in the sample, roughly 80% are singletons; the top ten hold roughly 4.3%. The sample was CXCR5+ CD38- circulating T follicular helper cells from blood, taken 7 days after influenza vaccination. Subset reported: circulating Tfh, non-naive CD4+CXCR5+PD-1+ (ICOS+CD38+ or ICOS-CD38-). The source is an adult who received the influenza vaccine.

J is TRBJ2-7 and V is TRBV6-1; D remains unclear. CDR3 length: 11 amino acids. V was trimmed by 3 bases and J by 10 bases, leaving 10 bases between them. Germline V gives CDR1 MNHNS, CDR2 SASEGT. The CDR3 coding sequence is TGTGCCAGCAGTGAGGAGAACAGACAGTACTTC. Its translation: CASSEENRQYF.

The J gene is TRBJ2-1, the V gene TRBV6-4; TRBD2 matches at 12 bases. CDR3 length: 16 residues. V was pared by 6 bases and J by 4 bases, with 7 bases of the junction left unmatched. Germline-derived CDR1 and CDR2 are MRHNA and SNTAGT. The CDR3 reads CASRRTSGVPYNEQFF. The CDR3 DNA reads as TGTGCCAGCAGACGGACTAGCGGGGTCCCTTACAATGAGCAGTTCTTC.

DNA of the CDR3: TGCGCCAGCAGCTTAACCGACGGTAGCAATCAGCCCCAGCATTTT. This codes for CASSLTDGSNQPQHF. The chain carries TRBV5-1 and TRBJ1-5; unclear D gene. This CDR3 has 15 amino acids. V lost 2 bases to trimming and J lost 0 bases, with 9 bases between them. Germline lookup yields CDR1 SGHRS and CDR2 YFSETQ.

This chain connects TRBV2 to TRBJ1-5; D is uncertain. Germline CDR1 is SNHLY and CDR2 is FYNNEI. The length of the CDR3 is 14 residues. V was clipped by 5 bases and J by 0 bases, with 8 bases between them. CDR3 DNA: TGTGCCAGCAGTCGTCAGTATAGCAATCAGCCCCAGCATTTT. This encodes CASSRQYSNQPQHF.

The chain recombines TRBV5-6 with TRBJ2-7, with 8 bases aligning to TRBD1. Per germline, CDR1 SGHDT and CDR2 YYEEEE. V shed 5 bases, J shed 7 bases, and the junction held 20 bases outside the gene matches. The CDR3 extends over 17 amino acids. CDR3 residues: CASRLGPGGTGLGEQYF. CDR3 nucleotide sequence: TGTGCCAGCAGGTTAGGCCCTGGGGGGACAGGCCTTGGAGAGCAGTACTTC.

This chain links TRBV5-1 with TRBJ2-5, with TRBD2 matching over 7 bases. The V and J ends lost 1 base and 0 bases, in that order; junction bases with no gene match: 3. CDR3 length: 15 amino acids. Germline CDR1 SGHRS, CDR2 YFSETQ. The CDR3 reads CASSLNLADQETQYF. The CDR3 DNA follows: TGCGCCAGCAGCTTGAATCTAGCGGACCAAGAGACCCAGTACTTC.

The rearrangement links TRBV28 to TRBJ1-4; 9 bases line up with TRBD1. Germline CDR1 reads MDHEN; CDR2 reads SYDVKM. This CDR3 spans 16 amino acids. V gave up 4 bases and J gave up 5 bases; unmatched junction bases: 8. In DNA form, the CDR3 reads TGTGCCAGCAGTTCAAGGGACGGGACAGGGAATGAAAAACTGTTTTTT. Translating it yields CASSSRDGTGNEKLFF.

V gene TRBV5-1 combines with J gene TRBJ2-1, with 8 bases aligning to TRBD1. V lost 5 bases to trimming and J lost 0 bases; unmatched junction nucleotides: 4. Looked up from germline, CDR1 is SGHRS and CDR2 is YFSETQ. The CDR3 has 15 amino acids. CDR3 DNA sequence: TGCGCCAGCAGAAGACAGGGGTTCTCCTACAATGAGCAGTTCTTC. This translates into CASRRQGFSYNEQFF.

This sequence joins TRBV6-5 and TRBJ2-7, with D perhaps assigned TRBD1 or TRBD2 (5 bases each). The V end lost 7 bases, the J end lost 3 bases, and 13 bases lay between the germline ends. The V gene's germline CDR1 is MNHEY and CDR2 SVGAGI. This CDR3 spans 13 amino acids. CDR3 coding DNA: TGTGCCAGCACTAAACGGGGCAACTACGAGCAGTACTTC. Translating gives CASTKRGNYEQYF.

V usage is TRBV19 and J usage is TRBJ2-3; no clear D gene. This CDR3 has 15 amino acids. Trimming took 5 bases from V and 1 from J, leaving 13 bases between them. Germline CDR1 LNHDA, CDR2 SQIVND (reference sequence). CDR3 residues: CASSVRHWGTDTQYF. CDR3 bases: TGTGCCAGTAGTGTTAGACATTGGGGCACAGATACGCAGTATTTT.

This clone was recorded a few times. V usage is TRBV15 and J usage is TRBJ2-1; D gene unclear. There are 13 residues in the CDR3. V dropped 3 bases and J dropped 5 bases, with 8 bases sitting between them. Germline CDR1 LNHNV, CDR2 YYDKDF (reference sequence). The CDR3 loop is CATSSSQHNEQFF. The CDR3 coding sequence is TGTGCCACCAGCAGCTCTCAGCACAATGAGCAGTTCTTC.